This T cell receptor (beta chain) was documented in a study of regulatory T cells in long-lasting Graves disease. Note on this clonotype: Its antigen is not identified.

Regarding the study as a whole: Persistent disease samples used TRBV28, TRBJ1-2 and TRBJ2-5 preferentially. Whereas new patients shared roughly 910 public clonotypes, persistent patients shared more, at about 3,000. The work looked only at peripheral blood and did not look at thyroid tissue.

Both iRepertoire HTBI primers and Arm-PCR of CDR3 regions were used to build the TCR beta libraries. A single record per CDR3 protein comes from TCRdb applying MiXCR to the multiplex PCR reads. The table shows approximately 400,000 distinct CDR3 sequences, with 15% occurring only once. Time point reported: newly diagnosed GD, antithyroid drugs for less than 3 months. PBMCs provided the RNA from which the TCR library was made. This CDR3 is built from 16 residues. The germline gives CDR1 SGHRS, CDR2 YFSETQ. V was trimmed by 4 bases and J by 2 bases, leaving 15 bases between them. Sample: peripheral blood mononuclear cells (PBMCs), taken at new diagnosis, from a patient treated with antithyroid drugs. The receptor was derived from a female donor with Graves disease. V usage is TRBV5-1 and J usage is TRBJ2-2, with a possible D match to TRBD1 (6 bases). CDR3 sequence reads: CASSPLRGTNTGELFF. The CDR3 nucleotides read TGCGCCAGCAGCCCACTTAGAGGGACAAACACCGGGGAGCTGTTTTTT.